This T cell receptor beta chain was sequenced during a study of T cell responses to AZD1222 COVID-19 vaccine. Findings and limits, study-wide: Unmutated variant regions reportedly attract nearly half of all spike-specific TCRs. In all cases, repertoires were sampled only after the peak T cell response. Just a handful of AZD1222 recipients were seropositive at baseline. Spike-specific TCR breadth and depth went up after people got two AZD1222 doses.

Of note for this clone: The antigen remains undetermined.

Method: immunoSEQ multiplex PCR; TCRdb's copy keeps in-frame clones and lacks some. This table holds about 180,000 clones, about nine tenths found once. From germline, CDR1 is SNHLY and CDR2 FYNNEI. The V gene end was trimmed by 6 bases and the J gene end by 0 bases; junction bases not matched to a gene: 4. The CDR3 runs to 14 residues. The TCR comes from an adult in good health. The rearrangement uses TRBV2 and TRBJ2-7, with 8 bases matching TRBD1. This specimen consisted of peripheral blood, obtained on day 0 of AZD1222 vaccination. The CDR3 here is CASRIQGASYEQYF. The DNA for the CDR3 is TGTGCCAGCAGAATCCAGGGGGCCTCCTACGAGCAGTACTTC.